The T cell receptor (beta chain) described here comes from a study of persistence of HIV-infected CD4 T cells. In the study overall: Blood samples, up to roughly 200 mL, came from multiple time points, except two leukapheresis donors sampled once.

Cells were stimulated with overlapping HIV-1 Gag 15-mer peptides. Sorted nonresponding memory CD4+ T cells were CD40L-negative, CD69-negative, CD45RO-high. Adults with HIV-1 started suppressive ART while chronically infected. Plasma HIV-1 RNA stayed below 50 copies/mL for at least 4 years. CD4+ T cell counts exceeded 400 cells/uL; CMV serology was positive. With 7 bases removed from V and 6 bases from J, the gap between germline ends came to 19 bases. The CDR3 is 15 amino acids. Germline assignment: CDR1 MDHEN and CDR2 SYDVKM. A remark on this clone: As yet, its antigen is unknown.

The immunoSEQ assay was version 4, run in survey mode. The repertoire was sequenced with immunoSEQ multiplex PCR; TCRdb's copy has only in-frame clones and lacks some. The sample holds just over 35,000 clones, more than 75% seen once. This chain uses TRBV28 with TRBJ2-1, with D tentatively TRBD2 (6 bases). This receptor was identified in an adult with HIV. The donor label of this sample is uncertain. Material: cultured CD4+ T cells from PBMCs, obtained from a patient who received antiretroviral therapy. CDR3 region: CASNRLRAGPNEQFF. Written as DNA, the CDR3 is TGTGCCAGCAACAGACTAAGAGCGGGCCCCAATGAGCAGTTCTTC.